This section outlines one T cell receptor (beta chain) sequence together with its context. The data derive from a study of blood T cell repertoires in COVID-19. About the study: COVID-19 samples, acute and convalescent, were from the United States, Italy and Spain. T cells, B-cell-depleted T cells, or PBMCs supplied cDNA or gDNA.

Trimming took off 4 bases at V and 5 bases at J, with 18 bases between the two ends. The germline CDR1 and CDR2 sequences are SGHTA and FQGNSA. The CDR3 runs 16 residues. In the study's own analysis: Reference gene primers were amplified, and this amplification served to estimate nucleated cell counts. Sequencing used immunoSEQ multiplex PCR; TCRdb keeps in-frame clones, though not all of them. Clone size and the V and J calls come from that table; the DNA yielded D and trimming. The sample contains 160,000 or so clones, roughly four fifths of which appear only once. Sequenced: peripheral blood. This TCR was recovered from a human donor in a cohort sampled during active COVID-19. The V and J genes are TRBV7-2 and TRBJ1-3; perhaps TRBD1 as D (6 bases). The CDR3 bases are TGTGCCAGCAGCTCGAGCGACAGGTCTACTAGAAACACCATATATTTT. Its protein product is CASSSSDRSTRNTIYF.